This T cell receptor (beta chain) was retrieved from a study of blood T cells in healthy people across ages. This clonotype was seen ten or more times. As yet, its antigen is unknown. The CDR3 totals 16 residues. Germline V gives CDR1 SGHTA, CDR2 FQGNSA. Trimming pared 1 base from V and 11 bases from J, leaving 23 bases between. The second PCR ran about 6 to 11 cycles with a sample-barcoded 5' primer and J-beta primers. MiXCR, applied by TCRdb to the 5' RACE reads, yields one record per CDR3 protein. The sample yields under 1,000,000 distinct CDR3 sequences, around 34% seen once. Study-wide findings and caveats: Estimated diversity, derived from one million T cells, was regarded as an underestimate. Both naive CD4+ cell counts and diversity were greater in long-lived donors than in aged donors.

The specimen sequenced was blood. The clonotype was recovered from a man between 18 and 35 years old in good health. The J gene is TRBJ2-5, the V gene TRBV7-2; tentative D call: TRBD2 (5 bases). In DNA, the CDR3 is TGTGCCAGCAGCTTAGGCATCCTAAGGTCCTCTGGGGAGCAGTACTTC. As protein: CASSLGILRSSGEQYF.